This passage covers 12 T cell receptor beta chains from one sample sequenced in a study of cytomegalovirus exposure and HLA in healthy donors (dated by TCRdb to 2015 to 2018). Library preparation employed the immunoSEQ multiplex PCR assay. A mixture of 60 forward primers for TCR Vbeta segments and 13 reverse primers for TCR Jbeta segments was used in the multiplex PCR. TCRdb took over this immuneACCESS table, retaining in-frame rearrangements with V and J assigned. Such tables are incomplete; in checked studies, under half of the missing clones stem from an unresolved V gene, and the remainder is unexplained. For this sample there are around 190,000 clones; 85% appear just once. Of the sample, less than 2.5% falls within the top ten clones. What was sequenced was PBMCs. These receptor sequences come from a woman in her 50s in good health and CMV-seronegative.

The J gene is TRBJ2-7, the V gene TRBV30, with a possible D match to TRBD2 (5 bases). The V end was cut by 2 bases, the J end by 6 bases, with 11 bases between. The CDR3 runs 12 residues. From germline, CDR1 is GTSNPN and CDR2 SVGIG (reference sequence). As DNA, the CDR3 is TGTGCCTGGAGTAGAGGGCCTCTCGAGCAGTACTTC. Translation gives CAWSRGPLEQYF.

This clone has a handful of counts. The rearrangement joins TRBV10-3 to TRBJ1-2; D unresolved. Germline V gene sequence: CDR1 ENHRY, CDR2 SYGVKD. There are 13 residues in the CDR3. Deletions cut 3 bases from V and 8 bases from J, with 13 bases between. CDR3 coding DNA: TGTGCCATCAGTGACCCTTACCCGGGGGGCTACACCTTC. It encodes CAISDPYPGGYTF.

V usage is TRBV2 and J usage is TRBJ1-2, with D tentatively TRBD1 (5 bases). This CDR3 spans 14 amino acids. Trimming left V 0 bases short and J 5 bases short, with 10 bases between. Germline loops: CDR1 SNHLY, CDR2 FYNNEI. CDR3 protein: CASSEATGRYGYTF. CDR3 DNA sequence: TGTGCCAGCAGTGAAGCAACAGGCCGTTATGGCTACACCTTC.

The V call is TRBV5-1, the J call TRBJ2-3; D is unclear. The CDR3 has 13 amino acids. Germline V lookup: CDR1 SGHRS, CDR2 YFSETQ. Trimming left V 4 bases short and J 6 bases short, with 12 bases between. The CDR3 region is CASSQSSMDTQYF. The CDR3 nucleotides read TGCGCCAGCAGCCAAAGTTCTATGGATACGCAGTATTTT. The entire variable domain, with the rest obtained from reference TRBV5-1 and TRBJ2-3, is as follows: KAGVTQTPRYLIKTRGQQVTLSCSPISGHRSVSWYQQTPGQGLQFLFEYFSETQRNKGNFPGRFSGRQFSNSRSEMNVSTLELGDSALYLCASSQSSMDTQYFGPGTRLTVL.

The J gene is TRBJ2-1, the V gene TRBV11-2; 8 nucleotides align to TRBD2. Unmatched junction bases numbered 5, after V lost 9 bases and J lost 4 bases. In germline, CDR1 is SGHAT, CDR2 FQNNGV. The CDR3 consists of 13 residues. CDR3 DNA: TGTGCCAGTACTAGCGGACTTTACAATGAGCAGTTCTTC. It translates to CASTSGLYNEQFF.

The genes are TRBV21-1 and TRBJ1-2; the table's D call TRBD1 went unverified against the DNA. TRBV21-1 is noted as a pseudogene. The CDR3 totals 17 residues. CDR3 nucleotide sequence: TGTGCCAGCAGCAAAGTAGGGGGCGGGGTTATGATCTATGGCTACACCTTC. Protein: CASSKVGGGVMIYGYTF.

Turning to this clone: The junction departs from the called germline gene at one end, perhaps through a read error. This sequence joins TRBV27 and TRBJ2-3; D might be TRBD2 (6 bases). This CDR3 is built from 13 residues. The germline gives CDR1 MNHEY, CDR2 SMNVEV (reference sequence). The CDR3 coding sequence is TGTGCCAGCCCTTATAGCGGCACAAATACGCAGTATTTT. This translates into CASPYSGTNTQYF.

The V and J genes are TRBV29-1 and TRBJ2-1, with TRBD2 as a possible D gene (5 bases). V lost 7 bases to trimming and J lost 9 bases, with 19 bases between them. CDR1 SQVTM and CDR2 ANQGSEA come from the germline V gene. This CDR3 region has 13 residues. The CDR3 nucleotides are TGCAGCGCCCTCCTCCGGACTTTTGCTGAGCAGTTCTTC. It translates to CSALLRTFAEQFF.

V and J are TRBV19 and TRBJ2-1; TRBD2 matches 7 bases. Looked up from germline, CDR1 is LNHDA and CDR2 is SQIVND (reference sequence). Trimming cost V 5 bases and J 6 bases; bases outside gene matches: 4. The CDR3 runs to 13 residues. CDR3 amino acids: CASSFGRTNEQFF. Here the CDR3 DNA reads TGTGCCAGTAGTTTCGGGAGGACCAATGAGCAGTTCTTC.

The chain couples TRBV28 to TRBJ2-7, with TRBD2 matching 13 bases. Looked up from germline, CDR1 is MDHEN and CDR2 is SYDVKM. V was pared by 8 bases and J by 3 bases, with 13 bases of the junction left unmatched. CDR3 length: 17 amino acids. CDR3 protein: CASARLAGGPLSYEQYF. The CDR3 region has the DNA TGTGCCAGCGCCAGACTAGCGGGAGGTCCTCTGAGCTACGAGCAGTACTTC.

This clone was recorded only once. The chain uses TRBV28 and TRBJ2-7; 10 nucleotides align to TRBD2. V lost 5 bases and J lost 7; bases outside the gene matches: 14. This CDR3 spans 16 amino acids. Germline assignment: CDR1 MDHEN and CDR2 SYDVKM. This chain's CDR3 is CASSPGASGSLGEQYF. CDR3 sequence (DNA): TGTGCCAGCAGTCCGGGGGCTAGCGGGAGTTTGGGGGAGCAGTACTTC.

The V call is TRBV7-9, the J call TRBJ2-5, with 8 bases aligning to TRBD2. Germline lookup yields CDR1 SEHNR and CDR2 FQNEAQ (reference sequence). The CDR3 has 16 amino acids. Trimming took 1 base from V and 1 from J; bases not matched to a gene: 5. The CDR3 nucleotides are TGTGCCAGCAGCTTAGGGGTAGCGGGACCCCAAGAGACCCAGTACTTC. As protein: CASSLGVAGPQETQYF.